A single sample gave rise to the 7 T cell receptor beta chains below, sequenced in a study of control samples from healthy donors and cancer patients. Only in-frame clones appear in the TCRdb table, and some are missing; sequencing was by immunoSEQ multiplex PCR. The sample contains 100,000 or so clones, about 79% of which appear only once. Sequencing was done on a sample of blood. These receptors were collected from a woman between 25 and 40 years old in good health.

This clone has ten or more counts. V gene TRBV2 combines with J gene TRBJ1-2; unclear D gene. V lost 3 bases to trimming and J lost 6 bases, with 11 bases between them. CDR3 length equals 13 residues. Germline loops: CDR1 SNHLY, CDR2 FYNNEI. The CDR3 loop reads CASSEAGFHGYTF. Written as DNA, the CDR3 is TGTGCCAGCAGTGAGGCGGGATTCCATGGCTACACCTTC.

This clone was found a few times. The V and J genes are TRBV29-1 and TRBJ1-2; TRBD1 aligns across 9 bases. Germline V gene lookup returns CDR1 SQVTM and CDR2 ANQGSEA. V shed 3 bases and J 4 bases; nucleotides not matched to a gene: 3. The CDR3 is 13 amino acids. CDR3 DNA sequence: TGCAGCGTTGATCAGGACAGGGGCTATGGCTACACCTTC. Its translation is CSVDQDRGYGYTF.

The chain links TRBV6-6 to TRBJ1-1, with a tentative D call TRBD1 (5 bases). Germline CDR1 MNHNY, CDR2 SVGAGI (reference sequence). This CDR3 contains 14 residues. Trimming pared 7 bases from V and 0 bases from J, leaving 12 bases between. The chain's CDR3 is CASTLTVMNTEAFF. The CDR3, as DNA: TGTGCCAGCACCTTGACAGTGATGAACACTGAAGCTTTCTTT.

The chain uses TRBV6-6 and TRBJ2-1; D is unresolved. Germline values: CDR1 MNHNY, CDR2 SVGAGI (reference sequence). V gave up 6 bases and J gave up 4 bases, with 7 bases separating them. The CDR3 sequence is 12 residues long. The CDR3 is CASSLGYNEQFF. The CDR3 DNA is TGTGCCAGCAGCCTGGGTTACAATGAGCAGTTCTTC.

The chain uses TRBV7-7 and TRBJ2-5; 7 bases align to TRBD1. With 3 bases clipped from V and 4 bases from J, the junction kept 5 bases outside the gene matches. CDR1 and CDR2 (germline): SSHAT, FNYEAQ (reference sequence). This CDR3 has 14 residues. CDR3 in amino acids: CASSFEQGLETQYF. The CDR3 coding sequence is TGTGCCAGCAGCTTCGAACAGGGGCTAGAGACCCAGTACTTC.

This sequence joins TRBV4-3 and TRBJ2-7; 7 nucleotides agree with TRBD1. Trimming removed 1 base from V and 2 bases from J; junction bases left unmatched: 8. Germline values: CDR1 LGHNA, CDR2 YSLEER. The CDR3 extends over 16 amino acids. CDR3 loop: CASSQATGQPAYEQYF. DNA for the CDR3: TGCGCCAGCAGCCAAGCGACAGGGCAACCCGCCTACGAGCAGTACTTC.

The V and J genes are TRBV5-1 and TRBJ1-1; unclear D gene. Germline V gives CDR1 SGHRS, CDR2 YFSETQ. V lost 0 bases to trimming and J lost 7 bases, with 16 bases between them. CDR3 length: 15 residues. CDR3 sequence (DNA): TGCGCCAGCAGCTTGGGAGCGGCGGGAGGTGGTGAAGCTTTCTTT. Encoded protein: CASSLGAAGGGEAFF.